This T cell receptor (beta chain) was obtained from a study of blood T cell repertoires in COVID-19. Study summary: Nucleic acid was either cDNA or gDNA, and it came from T cells, B-cell-depleted T cells, or PBMCs.

Assay: immunoSEQ multiplex PCR; the TCRdb copy retains only in-frame clones and omits some. Of 100,000 or so clones in the sample, more than 75% were seen once. What was sequenced was peripheral blood. This receptor was identified in a man in his fifties with active or convalescent COVID-19.

Written as DNA, the CDR3 is TGTGCCACCAACGCGGGGGGTTCCTACAATGAGCAGTTCTTC. The encoded protein is CATNAGGSYNEQFF. The rearrangement uses TRBV24-1 and TRBJ2-1, with 8 nucleotides matching TRBD2. Germline loops: CDR1 KGHDR, CDR2 SFDVKD. The CDR3 contains 14 residues. Trimming took 8 bases from V and 1 from J; bases not matched to a gene: 3.